This T cell receptor beta chain was retrieved from a study of cytomegalovirus exposure and HLA in healthy donors. Study observations and caveats: The authors judged a highly shared variant cluster likely a sequencing artifact. Later analysis associated a missense DCLRE1C variant with TCR beta V- and J-gene trimming. Previously analyzed data showed that most TCR beta V segments were productive at a frequency of about 87% or about 30%. TCR association rates varied by HLA locus in a later analysis, with DRB1 highest and HLA-C lowest.

Primers for the PCR totalled 60 Vbeta and 13 Jbeta. Sequencing was performed with immunoSEQ multiplex PCR; in TCRdb, only in-frame clones are kept and a portion is missing. The sample includes about 140,000 clones, roughly 80% of them seen just once. This CDR3 is built from 15 residues. CDR1 is SGDLS, CDR2 YYNGEE, per germline. The V and J ends lost 2 bases and 6 bases, in that order; junction bases with no gene match: 9. Points on this clone: Its antigen is currently unknown.

The chain combines TRBV9 with TRBJ2-7; 9 nucleotides match TRBD1. Material for sequencing was PBMCs. The receptor comes from a woman between 45 and 60 years old in good health and CMV-seropositive. CDR3 sequence reads: CASSVAGTGFSEQYF. Written as DNA, the CDR3 is TGTGCCAGCAGCGTTGCCGGGACAGGGTTCTCCGAGCAGTACTTC.